Reported below is one T cell receptor (beta chain). Its antigen is unknown. The junction does not match germline at one end; this may be a read error. This sample is part of a study of T cell repertoires in cytomegalovirus infection. Broader study findings: Cumulated frequencies of public TCR beta families served to identify carriers of CMV plus the relevant HLA. CMV-specific TCR beta clonotypes restricted by HLA-C dominated the ex vivo response.

In TCRdb, the reads were re-called with MiXCR into one record per CDR3 protein. The top ten hold 8% of the sample, which has some 600,000 distinct CDR3 sequences, 20% to 25% seen once. From germline, CDR1 is SGHVS and CDR2 FNYEAQ. The CDR3 has 15 amino acids. The chain joins TRBV7-6 to TRBJ2-5; 8 nucleotides agree with TRBD1. The receptor was isolated from a human donor in good health (CMV status not recorded). Some clones in this sample may be carry-over from other donors' samples. The material sequenced was CD8+ T cells from PBMCs. CDR3 sequence: CASNLGGQGLKTQYF. CDR3 DNA: TGTGCCAGCAACTTAGGAGGACAGGGTTTAAAGACCCAGTACTTC.